What follows are 18 T cell receptor beta chains derived from one specimen sequenced in a study of cytomegalovirus exposure and HLA in healthy donors. Profiled with immunoSEQ multiplex PCR; TCRdb holds only in-frame clones, not every one. Of 100,000 to 150,000 clones in the sample, around 90% were seen once. The sequencing sample was made of PBMCs. All receptors derive from a woman in her late teens or twenties in good health and CMV-seronegative.

This chain joins TRBV28 and TRBJ2-7; TRBD1 matches 9 bases. This CDR3 has 14 residues. V was clipped by 5 bases and J by 3 bases; unmatched bases: 5. The V gene's germline CDR1 is MDHEN and CDR2 SYDVKM. As DNA, the CDR3 is TGTGCCAGCAGTACGGGACAGGGAAACTACGAGCAGTACTTC. Translation gives CASSTGQGNYEQYF.

V is TRBV19 and J is TRBJ1-5; D is ambiguous. The germline gives CDR1 LNHDA, CDR2 SQIVND (reference sequence). The CDR3 runs 13 residues. V was trimmed by 7 bases and J by 0 bases, leaving 7 bases between them. The CDR3 loop reads CASNSYSNQPQHF. CDR3 sequence (DNA): TGTGCCAGTAACAGTTATAGCAATCAGCCCCAGCATTTT.

The chain has TRBV28 and TRBJ1-1; no clear D gene. With 2 bases removed from V and 5 bases from J, the gap between germline ends came to 12 bases. The CDR3 has 14 residues. Germline lookup yields CDR1 MDHEN and CDR2 SYDVKM. The CDR3 DNA reads as TGTGCCAGCAGTTTAGGTACCAGCGGAACTGAAGCTTTCTTT. Amino acids: CASSLGTSGTEAFF.

This clone appeared a few times. This chain connects TRBV29-1 to TRBJ1-2, with unresolved D. Germline V gene lookup returns CDR1 SQVTM and CDR2 ANQGSEA. The CDR3 is made up of 10 amino acids. The germline V and J ends were trimmed by 5 bases and 5 bases, with 6 bases remaining between them. CDR3 sequence: CSVRRYGYTF. The CDR3 DNA reads as TGCAGCGTTAGGCGGTATGGCTACACCTTC.

The V gene is TRBV7-2, the J gene TRBJ2-3, with 7 bases that match TRBD2. Germline values: CDR1 SGHTA, CDR2 FQGNSA. The junction had 6 bases not matched to a gene; V was cut back by 5 bases and J by 1 base. The CDR3 totals 15 residues. The CDR3 region has the DNA TGTGCCAGCAGCAACTTTCTAGCGGGCACAGATACGCAGTATTTT. Protein product: CASSNFLAGTDTQYF.

V is TRBV7-2 and J is TRBJ2-1; TRBD2 aligns across 13 bases. This CDR3 region has 15 residues. The trim removed 5 bases at V and 8 bases at J, leaving 6 bases unmatched. Germline-derived CDR1 and CDR2 are SGHTA and FQGNSA. The CDR3 DNA follows: TGTGCCAGCAGCCAGGGACTAGCGGGATCTGATGAGCAGTTCTTC. Protein sequence: CASSQGLAGSDEQFF.

This chain uses TRBV11-2 with TRBJ1-5; D perhaps matches TRBD1 (6 bases). Germline-derived CDR1 and CDR2 are SGHAT and FQNNGV. The CDR3 sequence is 15 residues long. Trimming took 1 base from V and 7 from J, leaving 14 bases between them. The CDR3 here is CASSLVAGARQPQHF. In DNA, the CDR3 is TGTGCCAGCAGCTTAGTCGCGGGGGCAAGGCAGCCCCAGCATTTT.

The chain is built from TRBV19 and TRBJ2-3, with 10 bases that match TRBD2. V lost 9 bases and J lost 1; bases outside the gene matches: 1. Per germline, CDR1 LNHDA and CDR2 SQIVND (reference sequence). The CDR3 spans 13 residues. The CDR3 loop is CASTSGGTDTQYF. CDR3 DNA sequence: TGTGCCAGCACTAGCGGGGGCACAGATACGCAGTATTTT.

This clone came up once. V is TRBV30 and J is TRBJ1-1; TRBD1 agrees at 9 bases. This CDR3 has 15 residues. J gave up 1 base and V 3 bases, and 6 bases lay outside the gene matches. The germline V gene encodes CDR1 GTSNPN and CDR2 SVGIG (reference sequence). DNA of the CDR3: TGTGCCTGGAGATACCGGACAGGGGAGAACACTGAAGCTTTCTTT. Its protein product is CAWRYRTGENTEAFF.

The rearrangement links TRBV19 to TRBJ2-3, with 8 bases aligning to TRBD1. CDR3 size: 13 residues. Germline V CDR1 and CDR2: LNHDA, SQIVND (reference sequence). The CDR3 DNA reads TGTGCAGTGCAGGGGGCCCACACAGATACGCAGTATTTT. This gives the protein CAVQGAHTDTQYF.

The V and J genes are TRBV5-1 and TRBJ2-2; 12 bases fit TRBD2. CDR3 length: 18 residues. With 0 bases clipped from V and 5 bases from J, the junction kept 8 bases outside the gene matches. The germline V gene has CDR1 SGHRS and CDR2 YFSETQ. Here the CDR3 DNA reads TGCGCCAGCAGCTTGGTGCTAGCGGGAGGGCCGGGAACCGGGGAGCTGTTTTTT. This translates into CASSLVLAGGPGTGELFF.

The chain joins TRBV5-1 to TRBJ2-7; no definite D call. This CDR3 has 11 amino acids. The germline V gene encodes CDR1 SGHRS and CDR2 YFSETQ. V gave up 0 bases and J gave up 7 bases, with 5 bases separating them. The CDR3 protein is CASSLGQEQYF. In nucleotides, the CDR3 is TGCGCCAGCAGCTTGGGACAAGAGCAGTACTTC.

J is TRBJ2-1 and V is TRBV6-6; D not certain. The CDR3 spans 12 residues. Trimming removed 6 bases from V and 8 bases from J, with 11 bases in between. Germline CDR1 reads MNHNY; CDR2 reads SVGAGI (reference sequence). CDR3 DNA: TGTGCCAGCAGACCAAGCGTAGATGAGCAGTTCTTC. Protein sequence: CASRPSVDEQFF.

This chain links TRBV12-5 with TRBJ2-3, with 9 bases fitting TRBD2. The CDR3 is made up of 15 amino acids. V gave up 6 bases and J gave up 4 bases; unmatched junction bases: 8. CDR1 is LGHNT and CDR2 is FRNRAP in the germline V gene. The CDR3 coding sequence is TGTGCTAGTGGGCCCTTAGCGGGAGTGGCAGATACGCAGTATTTT. The encoded protein is CASGPLAGVADTQYF.

The rearrangement links TRBV15 to TRBJ2-2; 9 bases align to TRBD1. CDR1 and CDR2 (germline): LNHNV, YYDKDF (reference sequence). The CDR3 loop spans 13 amino acids. The ends lost 5 bases at V and 12 bases at J; junction bases unmatched: 7. The CDR3 is CATSPGQGLKLFF. In nucleotides, the CDR3 is TGTGCCACCAGCCCTGGACAGGGGTTGAAGCTGTTTTTT.

This chain connects TRBV7-2 to TRBJ2-5, with D possibly being TRBD2 (6 bases). The CDR3 is 13 residues long. Germline CDR1 is SGHTA and CDR2 is FQGNSA. The ends were cut back, 1 base at V and 5 bases at J, with 8 bases in the middle. The CDR3 region has the DNA TGTGCCAGCAGCTTAGAACGGGGGGAGACCCAGTACTTC. Amino acid sequence: CASSLERGETQYF.

V is TRBV11-2 and J is TRBJ2-1, with TRBD2 as a possible D gene (6 bases). Germline CDR1 reads SGHAT; CDR2 reads FQNNGV. This CDR3 has 14 amino acids. Trimming cost V 3 bases and J 12 bases, with 18 bases left between them. CDR3 protein: CASSFGSWGYGQFF. In nucleotides, the CDR3 is TGTGCCAGCAGCTTCGGGAGTTGGGGCTATGGGCAGTTCTTC.

The rearrangement uses TRBV25-1 and TRBJ2-7; tentatively, D is TRBD1 (6 bases). This CDR3 contains 12 residues. CDR1 and CDR2 from the germline V gene are MGHDK and SYGVNS. The V end lost 3 bases, the J end lost 10 bases, and 13 bases lay between the germline ends. The CDR3 DNA sequence: TGTGCCAGCAGTGACTACAGGGAGCTACAGTACTTC. Amino acid sequence: CASSDYRELQYF.